This TCR beta chain was obtained from a study of blood T cells in healthy people across ages. Study-wide results and limits: Expanded clonotype shifts may have been confounded, as the donors had an unknown CMV status. Estimated diversity that came from one million T cells was considered an underestimate. There were more naive CD4+ cells and higher diversity in long-lived donors than in aged donors.

Primed by a sample-barcoded 5' primer and a J-beta primer mix, a second PCR proceeded for about 6 to 11 cycles. Researchers report that a template-switch adaptor with 12 random nucleotides tagged each cDNA molecule. TCRdb independently ran MiXCR on the 5' RACE reads; one entry per CDR3 protein. This table holds about 1,500,000 distinct CDR3 sequences, roughly 27% found once. This CDR3 region has 15 residues. Germline CDR1 reads MNHEY; CDR2 reads SMNVEV (reference sequence). Trimming cost V 5 bases and J 7 bases, with 18 bases left between them. There are a few counts of this clonotype. The antigen is undetermined.

The sequenced sample consisted of blood. The clonotype comes from a woman between 25 and 40 years old in good health. This chain joins TRBV27 and TRBJ1-5; a possible D gene is TRBD1 (6 bases). CDR3 bases: TGTGCCAGCAGTCCGGGGGCCTCCGAGGGGCAGCCCCAGCATTTT. Its translation is CASSPGASEGQPQHF.